A selection of T cell receptor beta chains follows, all from one sample in a study of Graves' ophthalmopathy and Graves' hyperthyroidism. TCRdb independently ran MiXCR on the multiplex PCR reads; one entry per CDR3 protein. The repertoire has 1 million to 1.3 million distinct CDR3 sequences, roughly two fifths of them found once; the top ten carry 11%. The source material was peripheral blood or thyroid tissue (not recorded which). The receptors originated from an adult man with Graves' hyperthyroidism. Each CDR3 is given without its conserved first and last residue. D genes are given only for firm matches. A row's size may be missing; if present it is once, few, many or a size class.

>many|TRBV7-9|.
ASSSEDGRKSYEQY
>.|TRBV7-9|.
ASSSRDQETDTQY
>few|TRBV6-9|TRBD1
ASARQGKYEQY
>.|TRBV4-1|.
ASSQAFRGGGGEAF
>.|TRBV11-2|TRBD1
ANSLGQQNTEAF
>.|TRBV12-3/TRBV12-4|.
ASSAQPGPRYEQY
>.|TRBV25-1|.
ASRGRDPHTVEEKLF
>.|TRBV10-3|.
AISVGWNTEAF
>.|TRBV7-9|.
ASSGDVAEETQY
>many|TRBV6-5|.
ASRSRAGNQPQH
>many|TRBV7-6|.
ASSFNGDTEAF
>many|TRBV12-5|.
ACPGADTEAF
>few|TRBV4-3|.
ASSQGGTYGEQY
>.|TRBV29-1|.
SVVVGNGYEQF
>few|TRBV4-2|.
ASSQDRETGELF
>.|TRBV5-8|.
ASSEIFVNTEAF
>few|TRBV7-9|.
ASSLVDDQETQY
>many|TRBV5-6|.
ASSFSGLQETQY
>.|TRBV28|TRBD1
ASKNTGTATEAF
>many|TRBV29-1|.
SVSTSSGEQY
>.|TRBV7-8|.
ASSPRGAGSSYNSPLH
>many|TRBV20-1|.
SAGRGGSGELF
>.|TRBV29-1|.
SSSTAGTQETQY
>.|TRBV12-3/TRBV12-4|.
ASTPRGGSRYEQY
>many|TRBV5-1|TRBD1
ASSDDRVLGYT
>many|TRBV19|TRBD1
ASSTIRTGSYEQY
>.|TRBV24-1|.
ATSLDTGELF
>.|TRBV12-3/TRBV12-4|.
ASTGPTSYEQY
>many|TRBV29-1|TRBD2
SVVTSGRAYEQY
>.|TRBV29-1|.
SLGESYNSPLH
>.|TRBV28|.
ASKEYRELF
>few|TRBV12-3/TRBV12-4|TRBD1
ASSIRQGAGEGNQPQH
>few|TRBV7-9|.
ASSPLHRAPEAF
>.|TRBV15|.
ATSRENTNYGYT
>many|TRBV2|.
ASNEGAYEQY
>many|TRBV7-2|TRBD1
ASSVDRVQVLF
>.|TRBV7-9|TRBD1
TSNLGTGWLETQY
>.|TRBV2|.
ASIERGNTEAF
>.|TRBV29-1|.
SVEVGKGNEKLF
>many|TRBV2|.
ASSGGGGAYGYT
>many|TRBV20-1|.
SASSWRGAYNSPLH
>.|TRBV20-1|.
SASSPGTDTGELF
>.|TRBV2|.
ASSDRLGWTQH
>.|TRBV7-2|TRBD2
ASSRTPGTSGIWTGELF
>many|TRBV9|.
ASSPEIHQETQY
>.|TRBV18|.
ASSPGKGPNEQY
>.|TRBV7-9|.
AGSSSQGSTNTGELF
>few|TRBV7-9|.
TSSKQAIQETQY
>.|TRBV5-1|.
ASSPGHNTGEPF
>many|TRBV24-1|.
ATSEGSYEQY
>.|TRBV7-2|.
ASSRDLSYTGELF
>.|TRBV25-1|.
ASTAGAGEDTEAF
>many|TRBV20-1|.
SARDPASYEQY
>many|TRBV19|.
ASIGGLSQPQH
>many|TRBV9|.
ASSFQDTATNEKLF